This T cell receptor (beta chain) was captured by sequencing in a study of cytomegalovirus exposure and HLA in healthy donors (dated by TCRdb to the late 2010s). Background for the entire study: An earlier analysis of about 560 of the donors reported approximately 260 Gb of sequence data and 95 million to 120 million unique TCR beta sequences obtained from about 200 million T cells. An early release covering 500 to 750 HLA-typed donors comprised about 300 gigabases of sequencing data and around 80 million unique TCR sequences. The genetic ancestry cluster associated with self-reported Caucasian donors included 81% of the roughly 390 genotyped donors. The study aimed to test whether cataloging public T cell receptors could reveal signatures of past pathogen exposure. Using immunosequencing, the study profiled T cell repertoires from 666 subjects and related those repertoires to cytomegalovirus serostatus. In addition to the first cohort of around 670 subjects, a separate validation cohort of 120 different subjects was used. To predict cytomegalovirus infection status, the study combined high-throughput TCR immunosequencing, statistical association of individual TCRs with disease status, and machine learning. To study patterns of TCR occurrence, a later analysis re-analyzed previously published TCR beta repertoires from 666 donors and added high-resolution HLA genotyping. In the later analysis, no new phenotypic data were used to find candidate immune exposures; instead, reliance was placed on TCR beta sequences and their occurrence across donors. An earlier analysis of 587 of the donors used high-throughput TCR beta sequencing to judge whether each TCR beta V gene segment behaved as functional or pseudogenic. Donor age, sex, ethnicity and CMV serostatus were compiled alongside the repertoire data. Genome-wide SNP genotypes for about three fifths of the roughly 670 donors were used in a later genetic analysis, which treated that subset as a discovery cohort. All discovery cohort repertoires had been generated on a single sequencing platform. HLA typing included class I and class II loci at four-digit resolution. The number of typed donors differed by locus: about 620-640 for A, B, C, DRB1 and DQB1; some 540 for DQA1; approximately 610 for DPA1; and around 490 for DPB1. Four or five DR-DQ haplotypes were handled as single units for association and clustering, since linkage in the cohort was strong. On average, roughly 240,000 unique TCR beta nucleotide sequences were sequenced per donor among 398 genotyped donors of the cohort, with roughly 18% of those sequences being non-productive.

On this clone itself: No cognate antigen has been identified for it. No much larger clonotype is one base removed from it; base qualities were not supplied.

The CDR3 sequence holds 13 residues, the cysteine and phenylalanine included. Of all the DNA, just the CDR3 is kept, 39 bases in frame from base 1. Per the germline V gene, MNHEY is the CDR1 and SVGAGI is the CDR2. Deletion took 7 bases off V and 4 bases off J, with a span of 13 bases between the germline ends. Receptors were amplified or captured by the immunoSEQ multiplex PCR assay. A mixture of 60 forward primers for TCR Vbeta segments and 13 reverse primers for TCR Jbeta segments was used in the multiplex PCR. Amplification of the CDR3 region of rearranged TCR beta genes was performed with a multiplex PCR assay on genomic DNA. On the Illumina HiSeq System, the amplified TCR beta libraries were sequenced as 87-base-pair reads. The original methods were these. Across the 500 to 850 repertoires, a later analysis counted approximately 75 million unique TCR beta chains, around 10 million of which were shared by at least two donors. Raw reads were error-corrected and collapsed into unique sequences with a nearest-neighbor algorithm that merged closely related sequences to remove PCR and sequencing errors. V, D and J gene segments were assigned by aligning CDR3 sequences to IMGT reference sequences. For a sequence to be retained, a match of at least six nucleotides to both a V gene segment and a J gene segment was required. A rearrangement counted as productive if the CDR3 had no stop codons and remained in frame with V and J, and every other rearrangement counted as non-productive. CDR3 was defined according to IMGT convention as the region running from the second conserved V-encoded cysteine to the conserved J-encoded phenylalanine. In an earlier analysis of more than 550 of the donors, sequences lacking an unambiguous match to a single V gene segment were excluded. In an earlier analysis of several hundred of the donors, V segments were called functional above 56.7% productive rearrangements and were called segregating when the between-donor standard deviation exceeded 5%. To diagnose cytomegalovirus status from the catalog of TCR beta chain sequences, a statistical classification framework was built. V and J gene assignment, in a later analysis, came from comparing TCR nucleotide sequences with IMGT/GENE-DB human TR gene sequences. In a later analysis, CDR3 sequences and most-parsimonious VDJ recombination scenarios were assigned using the TCRdist pipeline. A later analysis defined each TCR beta chain by its CDR3 amino acid sequence plus V-gene family, and excluded reads lacking a unique V-gene family. As a way to deal with suspected cross-contamination and a sequencing artifact, a later analysis dropped 592 nucleotide sequences that were highly shared and had low generation probability. A later analysis calculated a clonal expansion index for each public chain from normalized within-repertoire ranks of inferred template counts. Generation probabilities in a later analysis came from a VDJ recombination model fitted to out-of-frame rearrangements, and those results were checked against IGoR. A later analysis scored TCR-TCR, TCR-HLA and TCR-CMV co-occurrence with hypergeometric tests, applying a repertoire-size bias correction to TCR pairs. A later analysis estimated false discovery rates by permuting HLA or CMV assignments 20 times. In a later analysis, co-occurring TCRs were grouped with DBSCAN, and TCRdist sequence similarity was added when clustering was performed within HLA-allele-positive subsets. Co-occurrence clustering excluded repertoires with fewer than 30,000 or more than 120,000 public chains, plus five with anomalous nucleotide sharing. The clones in this table, taken by TCRdb from immuneACCESS, are in-frame only. Not every clone is retained; where verified, under half of the shortfall comes from an unresolved V gene, and the cause of the rest is unknown. V and J calls and clone size come straight from that table; D and trimming were deduced from the DNA. The sample records around 170,000 clones, 75% to 90% of which are singletons. The biggest ten clones account for approximately 6.3% of the sample.

The cohort was made up of approximately 670 healthy bone marrow donors. At the time of sampling, every cohort member was nominally healthy, though immune exposures that went unrecorded were likely present. The donor was CMV seropositive and was included in the group of approximately 310 seropositive cohort members. A peripheral blood sample was provided by each donor, and peripheral blood mononuclear cells were used for TCR beta sequencing. Genomic DNA was extracted from the blood cell samples with the Qiagen DNeasy Blood Extraction Kit. Overall results and qualifications from the work: Several of the top co-occurrence clusters appeared to be linked to parvovirus B19, influenza, CMV and Epstein-Barr virus, according to a later analysis. Specific HLA alleles were associated with some 15,000 TCR beta sequences at a false discovery rate of 0.05 in a later analysis. The study listed 150 to 200 TCR beta chains as associated with cytomegalovirus. In a later analysis, HLA-associated TCR beta chains were found to be more clonally expanded and to have lower generation probabilities than equally common non-associated chains. In this cohort, only TCR beta chains were sequenced, and detectable features were limited by the absence of alpha or paired-chain data. In vitro tests confirmed that a few of the cytomegalovirus-associated TCR beta chains recognize cytomegalovirus antigens. Most TCR sequences were seen in very few donors, while some public TCRs were found in many individuals. Most CMV-associated TCR beta chains appeared to be HLA-restricted in a later analysis, and the HLA associations seemed to be driven largely by CMV exposure. Linkage disequilibrium might explain the correlated functional status among segregating V segments, but an unknown experimental factor could not be ruled out. In an earlier analysis of some 640 of the donors, most TCR beta V segments were observed in productive rearrangements about 87% or about 30% of the time, broadly matching IMGT annotations. The sequencing pipeline was judged likely to have produced a cluster of highly shared sequence variants as a technical artifact. The authors suggested that the approach could potentially be generalized to other disease states and immunological phenotypes. For the cohort, immune exposure information was limited to CMV serostatus. A further reported finding was that TCR beta sequences accurately predicted the HLA-A and HLA-B alleles for most subjects in the first cohort. The earlier analysis of almost 600 of the donors excluded over 15 rarely observed V segments, including chromosome 9 orphons, because counts were too low. When HLA alleles, especially DR and DQ, strongly co-occurred, TCR associations were difficult to assign to individual alleles. A later genetic analysis associated a missense DCLRE1C variant with V-gene and J-gene trimming of TCR beta chains, and an independent cohort replicated the association. HLA typing was unavailable for some donors at each locus, so association tests used only the typed subset. According to a later analysis, TCR association rates differed among HLA loci, with DRB1 alleles showing the most associated TCRs and HLA-C alleles showing the fewest. Cytomegalovirus status was reported to be diagnosed by the classifier with high specificity and sensitivity in both the original and validation cohorts. According to a later genetic analysis, donors in an Asian-associated ancestry cluster had fewer N-insertions in productive TCRs than the approximately 670-donor mean. Sequencing depth was assumed to be roughly uniform across donors in the presence/absence analyses, though that assumption may not hold. Some IMGT-functional V segments, including TRBV6-2 and TRBV6-3, could not be told apart with the 87-base-pair reads, so those segments were excluded.

The chain is assembled from TRBV6-5 and TRBJ1-2; the D gene identity is not certain. This sequence was found in a man aged 35-49 years in good health and CMV-seropositive. Sequenced input: PBMCs. This receptor carries the CDR3 CASKPTATYGYTF. The DNA sequence follows: TGTGCCAGCAAACCTACTGCCACCTATGGCTACACCTTC.